Below are 27 T cell receptor beta chains sequenced from a single sample in a study of HIV-infected children after antiretroviral therapy interruption. The TCR library was built from RNA with a 3' RACE protocol and unique molecular identifiers. MiXCR was run by TCRdb on the 3' RACE reads, yielding one entry per CDR3 protein. The sample holds around 40,000 distinct CDR3 sequences, over 6% seen once. Treatment reported: PENTA 11 planned treatment interruption arm or continuous ART arm. The material sequenced was CD45RA+ CD4+ T cells from PBMCs, pooled from several time points, taken from a donor given antiretroviral therapy, either interrupted or continuous. Subset denoted: naive CD4+ CD45RA+ CD45RO- T cells. These receptor sequences come from a pool of human donors with HIV.

This clonotype was recorded many times. V is TRBV3-1 and J is TRBJ1-6, with 10 nucleotides matching TRBD1. This CDR3 has 14 residues. Losses at the gene ends were 3 bases for V and 9 bases for J; bases not matched to a gene: 2. Germline CDR1 is LGHDT and CDR2 is YNNKEL (reference sequence). Here the CDR3 DNA reads TGTGCCAGCAGCCAGAGGACAGGGGGTTCACCCCTCCACTTT. This sequence encodes CASSQRTGGSPLHF.

This clonotype was detected a few times. This chain links TRBV28 with TRBJ1-5; no clear D. This CDR3 is built from 16 residues. Germline V gene sequence: CDR1 MDHEN, CDR2 SYDVKM. V lost 7 bases and J 4 bases, leaving 20 bases between the germline ends. The CDR3, as DNA: TGTGCCAGCAACCCGAGCCGGCAGATAGGAAATCAGCCCCAGCATTTT. Translated: CASNPSRQIGNQPQHF.

Many counts were recorded for this clonotype. The chain recombines TRBV20-1 with TRBJ2-3; TRBD1 matches at 10 bases. Losses at the gene ends were 3 bases for V and 2 bases for J; bases not matched to a gene: 8. Looked up from germline, CDR1 is DFQATT and CDR2 is SNEGSKA (reference sequence). This CDR3 comprises 16 residues. CDR3 sequence (DNA): TGCAGTGCTAGCTTGGGGACAGGGGTTTTCACAGATACGCAGTATTTT. It encodes CSASLGTGVFTDTQYF.

This clonotype was observed at least ten times. A junction boundary mismatches the germline segment, possibly from a read error. The chain carries TRBV19 and TRBJ1-4; D is ambiguous. Germline CDR1 is LNHDA and CDR2 is SQIVND (reference sequence). There are 14 residues in the CDR3. The CDR3 sequence is CASSIGFSNERLFF. DNA for the CDR3: TGTGCCAGCAGTATAGGGTTTTCCAACGAAAGATTATTTTTC.

This clonotype was counted at least ten times. The V call is TRBV6-5, the J call TRBJ2-7; D is undetermined. V lost 2 bases to trimming and J lost 5 bases, with 16 bases between them. The CDR3 runs to 15 residues. Looked up from germline, CDR1 is MNHEY and CDR2 is SVGAGI. CDR3 coding DNA: TGTGCCAGCAGTTACCTTGGCCAAAGTACCGACGAGCAGTACTTC. Translating gives CASSYLGQSTDEQYF.

The chain links TRBV6-2 or TRBV6-3 to TRBJ2-3; D is unresolved. The V and J ends lost 2 bases and 5 bases respectively, with 5 bases between them. The CDR3 totals 12 residues. Germline V gene lookup returns CDR1 MNHEY and CDR2 SVGEGT. CDR3 loop: CASSYPLDTQYF. As DNA, the CDR3 is TGTGCCAGCAGTTACCCGCTAGATACGCAGTATTTT.

At least ten counts were recorded for this clonotype. The chain has TRBV5-1 and TRBJ2-7; perhaps TRBD2 as D (5 bases). The ends were cut back, 2 bases at V and 2 bases at J, with 8 bases in the middle. The CDR3 covers 13 residues. Germline lookup yields CDR1 SGHRS and CDR2 YFSETQ. CDR3 sequence (DNA): TGCGCCAGCAGCTTCGACGGGACCTACGAGCAGTACTTC. Residues: CASSFDGTYEQYF.

This clonotype was seen a few times. Here the CDR3 DNA reads TGTGCCAGTAGCTCCCTCGCCAGCAATCAGCCCCAGCATTTT. Translated: CASSSLASNQPQHF. The chain links TRBV19 to TRBJ1-5; D unclear. V shed 6 bases and J shed 1 base, with 10 bases lying between them. This CDR3 is 14 amino acids long. Germline assignment: CDR1 LNHDA and CDR2 SQIVND (reference sequence).

This clonotype was seen at least ten times. Its ends do not fully match the called genes, so a read error is possible. The V call is TRBV11-1, the J call TRBJ1-2; D uncertain. Germline V gene sequence: CDR1 SGHAT, CDR2 FQDESV (reference sequence). CDR3 length equals 12 residues. CDR3 in amino acids: CASSLGNSDYTF. The CDR3 DNA is TGTGCCAGCAGTTTAGGGAACTCCGACTACACCTTC. The full variable domain, in which reference TRBV11-1 and TRBJ1-2 provide the parts outside the CDR3, is EAEVAQSPRYKITEKSQAVAFWCDPISGHATLYWYRQILGQGPELLVQFQDESVVDDSQLPKDRFSAERLKGVDSTLKIQPAELGDSAMYLCASSLGNSDYTFGSGTRLTVV.

The genes are TRBV12-3 or TRBV12-4 and TRBJ2-2; the D gene is possibly TRBD2 (5 bases). Between the trimmed V and J ends, which lost 7 bases and 9 bases, there was a span of 12 bases. This CDR3 spans 12 amino acids. CDR3 in amino acids: CASTSRERELFF. CDR3 nucleotide sequence: TGTGCCAGCACTTCGAGGGAAAGGGAGCTGTTTTTT.

The table lists this clonotype with many counts. The V and J genes are TRBV6-6 and TRBJ2-7, with TRBD2 matching 11 bases. Germline CDR1 and CDR2: MNHNY and SVGAGI (reference sequence). The CDR3 sequence is 17 residues long. Unmatched junction bases numbered 12, after V lost 4 bases and J lost 4 bases. CDR3 nucleotide sequence: TGTGCCAGCAGTTCCCTGACTAGCGGGAAATGGTTTTACGAGCAGTACTTC. Translation: CASSSLTSGKWFYEQYF.

This clonotype was detected ten times or more. This sequence joins TRBV10-1 and TRBJ2-7; 14 positions match TRBD2. The CDR3 totals 15 residues. V was pared by 0 bases and J by 5 bases, with 0 bases of the junction left unmatched. Germline-derived CDR1 and CDR2 are WNHNN and SYGVQD (reference sequence). CDR3 nucleotides: TGCGCCAGCAGTGAGTCGGGACTAGCGGGAGACGAGCAGTACTTC. Protein: CASSESGLAGDEQYF.

In its sample, this clonotype was seen many times. This chain connects TRBV7-2 to TRBJ1-1, with TRBD1 as a possible D gene (5 bases). Germline-derived CDR1 and CDR2 are SGHTA and FQGNSA. The CDR3 contains 14 residues. V lost 4 bases to trimming and J lost 0 bases, with 9 bases between them. The CDR3: CASSYDSMNTEAFF. The CDR3 DNA reads as TGTGCCAGCAGCTATGACAGCATGAACACTGAAGCTTTCTTT.

This clonotype was counted between two and nine times. V is TRBV20-1 and J is TRBJ2-2; TRBD2 matches 13 bases. The V gene's germline CDR1 is DFQATT and CDR2 SNEGSKA (reference sequence). This CDR3 spans 16 amino acids. With V trimmed by 1 base and J by 4 bases, 3 bases remained unmatched. As DNA, the CDR3 is TGCAGTGCTAGAGGTCGGACTAGCGGGGGCACCGGGGAGCTGTTTTTT. Protein sequence: CSARGRTSGGTGELFF.

This clonotype was picked up many times. The gene calls are TRBV6-6 and TRBJ1-5, with 8 bases matching TRBD1. This CDR3 contains 15 residues. Germline loops: CDR1 MNHNY, CDR2 SVGAGI (reference sequence). Germline trimming cut 6 bases from V and 2 bases from J; bases unmatched to any gene: 6. The CDR3 coding sequence is TGTGCCAGCAGCCAGGGGGCAAGCGGCAATCAGCCCCAGCATTTT. Residues: CASSQGASGNQPQHF.

In its sample, this clonotype was seen many times. The CDR3 sequence is CASSPGLAFSGELFF. The CDR3 DNA reads as TGTGCCAGTAGTCCCGGACTAGCTTTTTCTGGGGAGCTGTTTTTT. The chain combines TRBV19 with TRBJ2-2; 8 nucleotides align to TRBD2. This CDR3 is 15 amino acids long. Germline V gene lookup returns CDR1 LNHDA and CDR2 SQIVND (reference sequence). J lost 8 bases, V lost 5 bases, and 10 bases had no gene match. Filled out from reference TRBV19 and TRBJ2-2, the complete variable domain reads DGGITQSPKYLFRKEGQNVTLSCEQNLNHDAMYWYRQDPGQGLRLIYYSQIVNDFQKGDIAEGYSVSREKKESFPLTVTSAQKNPTAFYLCASSPGLAFSGELFFGEGSRLTVL.

This clonotype appeared many times. The rearrangement uses TRBV7-9 and TRBJ1-3; D unclear. With 5 bases removed from V and 1 base from J, the gap between germline ends came to 6 bases. The germline V gene encodes CDR1 SEHNR and CDR2 FQNEAQ (reference sequence). This CDR3 has 13 amino acids. The CDR3 DNA reads as TGTGCCAGCAGCCTCGTTTCTGGAAACACCATATATTTT. Translation gives CASSLVSGNTIYF. Combining the CDR3 with reference TRBV7-9 and TRBJ1-3 gives the whole variable domain DTGVSQNPRHKITKRGQNVTFRCDPISEHNRLYWYRQTLGQGPEFLTYFQNEAQLEKSRLLSDRFSAERPKGSFSTLEIQRTEQGDSAMYLCASSLVSGNTIYFGEGSWLTVV.

This sequence joins TRBV7-2 and TRBJ1-1; D is perhaps TRBD1 (5 bases). V shed 5 bases and J shed 7 bases, with 20 bases lying between them. Germline V gene sequence: CDR1 SGHTA, CDR2 FQGNSA. The CDR3 loop spans 15 amino acids. The CDR3 is CASSVRQPGNNEAFF. The DNA for the CDR3 is TGTGCCAGCAGCGTCCGACAGCCTGGGAATAATGAAGCTTTCTTT.

This clonotype was seen repeatedly, ten times or more. The J gene is TRBJ2-3, the V gene TRBV6-6; D not resolved. Deletions cut 6 bases from V and 3 bases from J, with 13 bases between. The CDR3 consists of 14 residues. CDR1 is MNHNY, CDR2 SVGAGI, per germline (reference sequence). In DNA, the CDR3 is TGTGCCAGCAGCTTTAGTTTGTCGACAGATACGCAGTATTTT. This sequence encodes CASSFSLSTDTQYF.

In this sample, this clonotype turned up many times. V and J are TRBV6-6 and TRBJ2-7; 10 nucleotides match TRBD1. With 1 base clipped from V and 4 bases from J, the junction kept 1 base outside the gene matches. This CDR3 has 14 residues. CDR1 MNHNY and CDR2 SVGAGI come from the germline V gene (reference sequence). CDR3 protein: CASSYLGQGYEQYF. CDR3 DNA: TGTGCCAGCAGTTACTTGGGACAGGGGTACGAGCAGTACTTC.

This clonotype was detected only a few times. This chain uses TRBV23-1 with TRBJ1-3; D is unclear. Being an ORF, TRBV23-1 has a function that is uncertain. V lost 2 bases and J lost 0, with 8 bases in between. This CDR3 has 15 residues. The CDR3 loop reads CASSQDTISGNTIYF. In DNA form, the CDR3 reads TGCGCCAGCAGTCAAGACACCATCTCTGGAAACACCATATATTTT.

The gene calls are TRBV6-6 and TRBJ2-2; 12 bases agree with TRBD2. The ends lost 6 bases at V and 4 bases at J; junction bases unmatched: 3. The CDR3 runs to 15 residues. Germline-derived CDR1 and CDR2 are MNHNY and SVGAGI (reference sequence). CDR3 DNA: TGTGCCAGCAGAAGACTAGCGGGGGTCACCGGGGAGCTGTTTTTT. Its protein product is CASRRLAGVTGELFF.

This clonotype has a count of ten or more. This rearrangement joins TRBV6-6 to TRBJ2-6, with 7 bases fitting TRBD1. CDR3 size: 17 residues. The germline V gene encodes CDR1 MNHNY and CDR2 SVGAGI (reference sequence). The ends lost 5 bases at V and 2 bases at J; junction bases unmatched: 9. The CDR3 bases are TGTGCCAGCAGTAACACGGGACAGTCGACTGGGGCCAACGTCCTGACTTTC. It yields the protein CASSNTGQSTGANVLTF.

This clonotype was observed many times. This chain connects TRBV18 to TRBJ1-6; D not resolved. Germline CDR1 is KGHSH and CDR2 is LQKENI. CDR3 length equals 16 residues. Trimming took 3 bases from V and 7 from J, leaving 16 bases between them. CDR3 residues: CASSPGRSLPNSPLHF. CDR3 nucleotides: TGTGCCAGCTCACCGGGTAGAAGCCTCCCCAATTCACCCCTCCACTTT.

This clonotype has at least ten counts. The chain couples TRBV29-1 to TRBJ2-5, with no clear D. Trimming took 8 bases from V and 5 from J, leaving 21 bases between them. Germline-derived CDR1 and CDR2 are SQVTM and ANQGSEA. The CDR3 is made up of 14 amino acids. The CDR3 loop reads CSPLRFLGVETQYF. The CDR3 DNA is TGCAGCCCGTTGAGGTTCTTGGGCGTCGAGACCCAGTACTTC.

At least ten counts were recorded for this clonotype. The rearrangement links TRBV11-2 to TRBJ2-7, with 10 bases that match TRBD2. V lost 6 bases to trimming and J lost 4 bases; unmatched junction nucleotides: 15. The CDR3 consists of 17 residues. Germline V lookup: CDR1 SGHAT, CDR2 FQNNGV. CDR3 nucleotides: TGTGCCAGCAGGCGACTGCGCTCTAGCGGGAGTAGGTACGAGCAGTACTTC. It translates to CASRRLRSSGSRYEQYF.

The chain combines TRBV2 with TRBJ2-3; D remains unclear. CDR3 length: 12 amino acids. The ends were cut back, 5 bases at V and 7 bases at J, with 10 bases in the middle. Germline V gene lookup returns CDR1 SNHLY and CDR2 FYNNEI. The CDR3 is CASSPSSYTQYF. The CDR3 DNA follows: TGTGCCAGCAGTCCTTCGTCGTATACGCAGTATTTT.